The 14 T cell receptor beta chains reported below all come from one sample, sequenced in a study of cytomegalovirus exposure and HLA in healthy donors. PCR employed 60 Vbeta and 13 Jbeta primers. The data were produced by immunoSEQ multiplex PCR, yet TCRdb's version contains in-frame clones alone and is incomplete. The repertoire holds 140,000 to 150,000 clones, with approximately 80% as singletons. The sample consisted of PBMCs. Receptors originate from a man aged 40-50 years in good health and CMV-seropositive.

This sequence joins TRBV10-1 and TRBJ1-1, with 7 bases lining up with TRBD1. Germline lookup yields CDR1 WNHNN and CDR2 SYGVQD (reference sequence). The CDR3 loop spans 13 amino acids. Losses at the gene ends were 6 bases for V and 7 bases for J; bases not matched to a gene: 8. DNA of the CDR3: TGCGCCAGCAGCCACGACAGGGAGAATGAAGCTTTCTTT. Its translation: CASSHDRENEAFF.

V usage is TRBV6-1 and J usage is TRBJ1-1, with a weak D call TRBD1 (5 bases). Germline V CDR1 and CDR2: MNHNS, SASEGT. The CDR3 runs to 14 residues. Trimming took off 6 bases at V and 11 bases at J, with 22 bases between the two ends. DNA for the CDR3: TGTGCCAGCAGCAACCAGGGAGGGTATGGAGGGGCTTTCTTT. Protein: CASSNQGGYGGAFF.

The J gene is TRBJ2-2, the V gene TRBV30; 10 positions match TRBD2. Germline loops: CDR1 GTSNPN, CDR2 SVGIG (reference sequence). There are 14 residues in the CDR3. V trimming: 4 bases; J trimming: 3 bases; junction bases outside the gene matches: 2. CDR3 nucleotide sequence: TGTGCCTGGAAGCGGGAGGGGGACACCGGGGAGCTGTTTTTT. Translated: CAWKREGDTGELFF. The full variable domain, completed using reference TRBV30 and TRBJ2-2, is SQTIHQWPATLVQPVGSPLSLECTVEGTSNPNLYWYRQAAGRGLQLLFYSVGIGQISSEVPQNLSASRPQDRQFILSSKKLLLSDSGFYLCAWKREGDTGELFFGEGSRLTVL.

DNA for the CDR3: TGCGCCAGCAGCTTCGGGAACACTGAAGCTTTCTTT. Translating it yields CASSFGNTEAFF. The chain employs TRBV5-1 and TRBJ1-1; D gene ambiguous. CDR3 length: 12 amino acids. Germline CDR1 is SGHRS and CDR2 is YFSETQ. V was pared by 2 bases and J by 1 base, with 3 bases between.

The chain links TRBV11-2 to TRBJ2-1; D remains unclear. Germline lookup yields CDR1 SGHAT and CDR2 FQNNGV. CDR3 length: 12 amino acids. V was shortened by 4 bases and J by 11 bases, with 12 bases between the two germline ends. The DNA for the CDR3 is TGTGCCAGCAGCTCCGAATACTACCAGCAGTTCTTC. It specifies CASSSEYYQQFF.

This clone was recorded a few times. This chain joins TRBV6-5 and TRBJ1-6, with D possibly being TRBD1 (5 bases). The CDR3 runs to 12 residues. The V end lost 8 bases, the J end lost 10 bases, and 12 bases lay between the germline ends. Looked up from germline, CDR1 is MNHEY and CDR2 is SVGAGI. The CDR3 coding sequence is TGTGCCAGCGGGAGGGGAAGGTCACCCCTCCACTTT. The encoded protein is CASGRGRSPLHF.

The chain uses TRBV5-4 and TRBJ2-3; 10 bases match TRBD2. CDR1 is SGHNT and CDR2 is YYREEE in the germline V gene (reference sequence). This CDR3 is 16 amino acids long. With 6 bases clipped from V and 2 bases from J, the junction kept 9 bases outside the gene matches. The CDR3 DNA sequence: TGTGCCAGCACCCCCTCTAGCGGGAGATTCACAGATACGCAGTATTTT. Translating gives CASTPSSGRFTDTQYF.

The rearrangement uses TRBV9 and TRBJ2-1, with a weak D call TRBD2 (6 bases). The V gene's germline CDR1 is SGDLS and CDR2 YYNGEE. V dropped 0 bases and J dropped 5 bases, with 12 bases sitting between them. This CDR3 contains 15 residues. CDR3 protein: CASSVVAGPNNEQFF. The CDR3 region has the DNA TGTGCCAGCAGCGTAGTGGCGGGACCAAACAATGAGCAGTTCTTC.

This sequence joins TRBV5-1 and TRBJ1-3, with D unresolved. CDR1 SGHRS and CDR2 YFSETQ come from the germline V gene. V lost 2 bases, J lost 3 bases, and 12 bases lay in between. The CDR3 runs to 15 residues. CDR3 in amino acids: CASSLPDYSGNTIYF. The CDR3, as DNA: TGCGCCAGCAGCTTACCCGATTACAGTGGAAACACCATATATTTT.

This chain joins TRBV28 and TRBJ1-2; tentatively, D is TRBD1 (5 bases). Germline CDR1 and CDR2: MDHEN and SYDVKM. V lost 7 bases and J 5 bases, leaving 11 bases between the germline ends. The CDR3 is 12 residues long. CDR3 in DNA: TGTGCCAGCATGACACAGGTTTATGGCTACACCTTC. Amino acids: CASMTQVYGYTF.

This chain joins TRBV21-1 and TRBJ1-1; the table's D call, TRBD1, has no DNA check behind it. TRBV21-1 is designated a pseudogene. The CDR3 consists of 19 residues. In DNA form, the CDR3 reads TGTGCCAGCAGCAAGTTAATGACAGGGGCCCCGGGCCGCTACACTGAAGCTTTCTTT. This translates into CASSKLMTGAPGRYTEAFF.

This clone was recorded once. The CDR3 spells CASTQSSRSYNSPLHF. The DNA for the CDR3 is TGCGCCAGCACTCAAAGTAGCCGCTCCTATAATTCACCCCTCCACTTT. This chain joins TRBV5-1 and TRBJ1-6, with D unresolved. Germline V gives CDR1 SGHRS, CDR2 YFSETQ. V lost 6 bases and J lost 0, with 13 bases in between. This CDR3 has 16 amino acids.

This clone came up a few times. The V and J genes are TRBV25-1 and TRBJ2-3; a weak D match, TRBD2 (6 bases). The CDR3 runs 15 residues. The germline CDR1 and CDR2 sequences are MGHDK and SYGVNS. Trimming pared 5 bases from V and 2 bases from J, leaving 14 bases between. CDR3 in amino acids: CASSRGTFSTDTQYF. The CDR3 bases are TGTGCCAGCAGTAGAGGGACTTTCTCCACAGATACGCAGTATTTT.

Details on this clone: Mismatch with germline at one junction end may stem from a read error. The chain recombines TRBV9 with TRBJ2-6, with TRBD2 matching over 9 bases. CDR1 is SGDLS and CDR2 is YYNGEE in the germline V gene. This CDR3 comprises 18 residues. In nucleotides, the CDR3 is TGTGCCAGCAGCGCCTTAGCGGGAGTTACCTCTGGGGCCAACGGCCTGACTTTC. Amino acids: CASSALAGVTSGANGLTF.